This T cell receptor (beta chain) appears in the sequencing data of a study of STAT3 mutations in large granular lymphocyte leukemia. Concerning this clone itself: Its target is unknown.

J gave up 5 bases and V 3 bases, and 3 bases lay outside the gene matches. CDR1 and CDR2 (germline): MGHRA, YSYEKL. The CDR3 spans 15 residues. Study-level results: Every T-LGLL patient had at least one immunodominant TCRbeta clonotype. Samples missed the first appearance of the clone.

The method was immunoSEQ multiplex PCR; TCRdb's version includes in-frame clones alone and lacks a portion of them. The data show around 9,100 clones, roughly 90% seen once. This TCR was sampled from a man in his sixties with T-cell large granular lymphocyte leukemia. Some clones in this sample may be carry-over from other donors' samples. The sequenced sample consisted of peripheral blood mononuclear cells. V usage is TRBV4-1 and J usage is TRBJ2-5, with 13 bases matching TRBD2. The CDR3 spells CASSHGLAGVETQYF. The CDR3 DNA reads TGCGCCAGCAGCCATGGACTAGCGGGAGTCGAGACCCAGTACTTC.